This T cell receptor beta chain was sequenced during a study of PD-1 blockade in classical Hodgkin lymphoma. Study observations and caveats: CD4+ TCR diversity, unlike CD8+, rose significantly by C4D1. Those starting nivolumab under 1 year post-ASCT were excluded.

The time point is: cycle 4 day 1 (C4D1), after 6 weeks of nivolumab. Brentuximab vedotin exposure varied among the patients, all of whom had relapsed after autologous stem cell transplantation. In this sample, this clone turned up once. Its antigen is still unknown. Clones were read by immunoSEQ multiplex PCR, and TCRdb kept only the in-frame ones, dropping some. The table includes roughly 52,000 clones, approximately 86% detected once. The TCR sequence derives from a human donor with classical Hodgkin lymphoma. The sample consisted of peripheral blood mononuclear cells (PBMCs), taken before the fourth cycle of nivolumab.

In DNA form, the CDR3 reads TGTGCCAGCGGGGGGGGGCTAGCGGACTTGTACCAAGAGACCCAGTACTTC. As protein: CASGGGLADLYQETQYF. The V and J genes are TRBV2 and TRBJ2-5, with D possibly matching TRBD2 (7 bases). Trimming removed 8 bases at V and 0 bases at J, with 22 bases between. CDR3 length: 17 amino acids. CDR1 is SNHLY and CDR2 is FYNNEI in the germline V gene.